This entry features one T cell receptor (beta chain) sequence. Its antigen remains unknown. The data derive from a study of blood T cell dynamics during melanoma immunotherapy. Study-level results: Among sorted CD8+ subsets, immune-effector cells had the highest clonality and cell-free DNA similarity.

Profiled with immunoSEQ multiplex PCR; TCRdb holds only in-frame clones, not every one. The sample lists approximately 3,500 clones; 96% were seen once. With V trimmed by 7 bases and J by 4 bases, 6 bases remained unmatched. CDR3 length equals 13 residues. Germline assignment: CDR1 SQVTM and CDR2 ANQGSEA. As for time point: week 3, after first cycle of checkpoint inhibitor. One draw preceded checkpoint blockade; another followed its first cycle at week 3. Patients with prior systemic cancer treatment, concomitant immunosuppressants, or other active malignancies were excluded. This receptor was taken from a human donor with melanoma. Sequencing used effector memory CD8+ T cells from blood, obtained from a patient treated with checkpoint blockade. The rearrangement uses TRBV29-1 and TRBJ2-1; TRBD1 matches 8 bases. This CDR3 reads CSAPGGVYNEQFF. CDR3 DNA sequence: TGCAGCGCCCCAGGGGGCGTTTACAATGAGCAGTTCTTC.